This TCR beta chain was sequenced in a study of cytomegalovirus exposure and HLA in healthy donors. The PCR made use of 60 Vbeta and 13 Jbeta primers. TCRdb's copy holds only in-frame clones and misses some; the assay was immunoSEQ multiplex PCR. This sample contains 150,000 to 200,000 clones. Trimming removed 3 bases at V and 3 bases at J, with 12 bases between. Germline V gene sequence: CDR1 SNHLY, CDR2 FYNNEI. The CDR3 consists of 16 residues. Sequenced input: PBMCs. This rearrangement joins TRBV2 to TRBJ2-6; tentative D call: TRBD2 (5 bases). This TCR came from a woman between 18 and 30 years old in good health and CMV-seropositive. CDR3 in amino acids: CASSDPEGSGANVLTF. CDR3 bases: TGTGCCAGCAGTGACCCCGAGGGTAGTGGGGCCAACGTCCTGACTTTC.